The text below deals with one T cell receptor beta chain. This CDR3 has 14 residues. V gave up 6 bases and J gave up 5 bases, with 11 bases separating them. Germline lookup yields CDR1 MNHEY and CDR2 SVGAGI. This specimen comes from a study of blood T cell repertoires in COVID-19. On the study more broadly: COVID-19 samples, acute and convalescent, were from the United States, Italy and Spain. PBMCs, B-cell-depleted T cells, or T cells provided the cDNA or gDNA that made up the material.

In the original analysis: Nucleated cell counts were estimated from reference gene primer amplification. The protocol was immunoSEQ multiplex PCR, while the TCRdb copy is restricted to in-frame clones and leaves out a portion. V and J calls and clone size come straight from that table; D and trimming were deduced from the DNA. The table includes approximately 340,000 clones, around 90% detected once. The sequenced sample was peripheral blood. The chain recombines TRBV6-5 with TRBJ1-6; D may be TRBD1 (6 bases). The receptor was isolated from a young man with COVID-19, enrolled during active disease. DNA for the CDR3: TGTGCCAGCAGCTGGACAGTAAATAATTCACCCCTCCACTTT. It codes for CASSWTVNNSPLHF.